This T cell receptor (beta chain) was recorded in a study of blood T cell repertoires in COVID-19. The repertoire was sequenced with immunoSEQ multiplex PCR; TCRdb's copy has only in-frame clones and lacks some. The sample consists of tens of thousands of clones, about 88% of them appearing once. The sequence was obtained from a human donor in a cohort sampled during active COVID-19. What was sequenced was peripheral blood.

The CDR3 reads CASSLRPPGGRAINYGYTF. The CDR3 region has the DNA TGTGCCAGCAGTTTACGCCCTCCAGGGGGTCGGGCGATCAACTATGGCTACACCTTC. V is TRBV27 and J is TRBJ1-2; 7 bases fit TRBD1. The CDR3 spans 19 residues. The germline V gene encodes CDR1 MNHEY and CDR2 SMNVEV (reference sequence). The V and J ends lost 2 bases and 2 bases, in that order; junction bases with no gene match: 17.